This T cell receptor beta chain was captured in a study of T cells after yellow fever vaccination. Study in general: The authors prepared low-cell-number fractions using SMART-Seq v4 Ultra Low Input.

In TCRdb, the 5' RACE reads were re-called with MiXCR into one record per CDR3 protein. The data show some 340,000 distinct CDR3 sequences, 4.1% seen once. This clonotype was picked up a small number of times. The antigen is unknown. Findings and limits, study-wide: Peaking faster, on day 5 versus 15, the secondary response was nonetheless weaker.

Sequences were derived from PBMCs, sampled 5 days after the yellow fever booster vaccination. This clonotype was sampled from a man between 18 and 35 years old who received the YFV17D yellow fever vaccine.

CDR3 nucleotide sequence: TGTGCCAGCAGCCCCCGGACAGGGAATTCACCCCTCCACTTT. As protein: CASSPRTGNSPLHF. The gene calls are TRBV9 and TRBJ1-6; 8 bases fit TRBD1. The CDR3 contains 14 residues. The V gene end was trimmed by 4 bases and the J gene end by 7 bases; junction bases not matched to a gene: 4. The germline V gene has CDR1 SGDLS and CDR2 YYNGEE.